This is a list of T cell receptor beta chains from one sample in a study of patients and donors after allogeneic stem cell transplantation. A single record per CDR3 protein comes from TCRdb applying MiXCR to the RT-PCR reads. The sample lists 87,000 or so distinct CDR3 sequences, approximately 5% occurring once. The sequenced material came from blood, either unsorted or a sorted T cell fraction (not recorded which). These receptors originate from a human donor who was either an allogeneic HSCT recipient or a stem cell or donor lymphocyte infusion donor (not recorded which). It is not recorded whose cells these are; they may come from a transplant donor. Both conserved end residues are part of each CDR3. Fields, in order: clone size, V gene, J gene, D gene, CDR3 protein, CDR3 DNA. The D gene is left open where the match is weak. Clone size, where shown, is once, few, many, or a class for clones that have expanded.

many	TRBV6-1	TRBJ2-3	NA	CASSEVRRTDTQYF	TGTGCCAGCAGTGAAGTACGCCGCACAGATACGCAGTATTTT
many	TRBV5-6	TRBJ1-1	NA	CASSFNTEAFF	TGTGCCAGCAGCTTCAACACTGAAGCTTTCTTT
many	TRBV20-1	TRBJ1-1	NA	CSARMDPNTEAFF	TGCAGTGCTAGAATGGATCCGAACACTGAAGCTTTCTTT
many	TRBV3-1	TRBJ2-1	NA	CASSQSRASNNEQFF	TGTGCCAGCAGCCAATCCCGAGCTAGTAACAATGAGCAGTTCTTC
many	TRBV20-1	TRBJ2-7	NA	CSARGVDQAVDEQYF	TGCAGTGCTAGAGGGGTGGACCAAGCAGTTGACGAGCAGTACTTC
NA	TRBV18	TRBJ2-1	NA	CASSPPGAGGGNEQFF	TGTGCCAGCTCACCACCAGGCGCCGGGGGAGGCAATGAGCAGTTCTTC
few	TRBV23-1	TRBJ2-3	TRBD2	CASSQRTSGRDTQYF	TGCGCCAGCAGCCAAAGGACTAGCGGGAGAGATACGCAGTATTTT
many	TRBV6-2/TRBV6-3	TRBJ2-3	NA	CASSYSGYVDTQYF	TGTGCCAGCAGTTACTCGGGATATGTAGATACGCAGTATTTT
few	TRBV7-9	TRBJ2-7	TRBD1	CASSPMDRGAYEQYF	TGTGCCAGCAGCCCGATGGACAGGGGCGCTTACGAGCAGTACTTC
few	TRBV9	TRBJ2-6	NA	CASSVPGVLTF	TGTGCCAGCAGCGTACCAGGCGTCCTGACTTTC
few	TRBV7-9	TRBJ2-1	NA	CASSLEWGGEQFF	TGTGCCAGCAGCTTAGAGTGGGGCGGTGAGCAGTTCTTC
many	TRBV19	TRBJ1-2	NA	CASSRGRTTNYGYTF	TGTGCCAGTAGTCGAGGACGGACGACGAACTATGGCTACACCTTC
medium-sized	TRBV5-1	TRBJ2-2	NA	CASSLALRATGELFF	TGCGCCAGCAGCTTGGCGTTGCGGGCGACCGGGGAGCTGTTTTTT
many	TRBV28	TRBJ1-2	TRBD1	CASSPPRGQGGGYTF	TGTGCCAGCAGTCCACCCAGAGGACAGGGGGGCGGCTACACCTTC
many	TRBV2	TRBJ2-3	TRBD2	CASSEEIAGGPDPRSTQYF	TGTGCCAGCAGTGAAGAAATAGCGGGAGGCCCGGACCCACGAAGTACGCAGTATTTT
many	TRBV5-4	TRBJ2-5	NA	CASSSRQRGQETQYF	TGTGCCAGCAGCTCCCGACAGAGAGGTCAAGAGACCCAGTACTTC
many	TRBV4-1	TRBJ2-3	NA	CASSPDPSTDTQYF	TGCGCCAGCAGCCCGGACCCTAGCACAGATACGCAGTATTTT
NA	TRBV3-1	TRBJ2-1	TRBD1	CASSQAQTGVEQFF	TGTGCCAGCAGCCAAGCACAAACAGGGGTTGAGCAGTTCTTC
many	TRBV9	TRBJ1-2	NA	CASSPREGTYGYTF	TGTGCCAGCAGCCCTCGGGAGGGGACCTATGGCTACACCTTC
medium-sized	TRBV9	TRBJ2-7	TRBD2	CASSPGPLAGGPEAQYF	TGTGCCAGCAGCCCTGGGCCCTTAGCGGGGGGCCCGGAGGCGCAGTACTTC
many	TRBV5-1	TRBJ1-1	NA	CASSLEFQGTEAFF	TGCGCCAGCAGCTTGGAATTCCAGGGGACTGAAGCTTTCTTT
many	TRBV19	TRBJ2-2	TRBD1	CAAKGGRVRTGELFF	TGTGCCGCAAAAGGGGGCAGGGTGAGGACCGGGGAGCTGTTTTTT